This TCR beta chain was captured in a study of PD-1 blockade in classical Hodgkin lymphoma. V was shortened by 0 bases and J by 7 bases, with 4 bases between the two germline ends. Germline CDR1 and CDR2: SGHAT and FQNNGV. The CDR3 extends over 13 amino acids. Clones were read by immunoSEQ multiplex PCR, and TCRdb kept only the in-frame ones, dropping some. The repertoire has more than 15,000 clones, about four fifths of them found once; the top ten carry around 1.3%. Time point noted: newly diagnosed, previously untreated cHL patient sample. Thawed PBMCs were the source of CD4+ T cells, purified by magnetic negative selection.

Material for sequencing was CD4+ T cells from blood. The sequence derives from a human donor with classical Hodgkin lymphoma. The chain recombines TRBV11-2 with TRBJ1-6; no clear D gene. The CDR3 nucleotides are TGTGCCAGCAGCTTAGAGGGGAATTCACCCCTCCACTTT. It specifies CASSLEGNSPLHF.